This T cell receptor beta chain was captured by sequencing in a study of blood T cell repertoires in COVID-19. On the study more broadly: Sites in the United States, Italy and Spain provided acute and convalescent COVID-19 samples.

Clones were read by immunoSEQ multiplex PCR, and TCRdb kept only the in-frame ones, dropping some. The sample includes some 400,000 clones, over 75% seen only once; the top ten take 10%. CDR1 is MDHEN, CDR2 SYDVKM, per germline. The CDR3 consists of 14 residues. V trimming: 6 bases; J trimming: 0 bases; junction bases outside the gene matches: 2. The chain joins TRBV28 to TRBJ2-3; 8 bases are a match to TRBD1. The sample consisted of peripheral blood. The TCR originated in a woman in her 30s with COVID-19, enrolled during active disease. CDR3: CASRTGGSTDTQYF. CDR3 coding DNA: TGTGCCAGCAGAACAGGGGGAAGCACAGATACGCAGTATTTT.